The sequence of this T cell receptor beta chain was determined in a study of cytomegalovirus exposure and HLA in healthy donors. Study-wide points: Cytomegalovirus association was listed for under 200 TCR beta chains.

The CDR3 is 17 amino acids. Germline-derived CDR1 and CDR2 are MGHRA and YSYEKL. V was clipped by 1 base and J by 3 bases; unmatched bases: 8. Libraries were prepared by immunoSEQ multiplex PCR; TCRdb keeps only in-frame clonotypes and omits some of them. In the table there are about 73,000 clones, around 94% of which are singletons. With respect to this clone: Its matching antigen is unknown.

The clonotype comes from a young woman in good health and CMV-seropositive. The chain is built from TRBV4-1 and TRBJ2-7; 11 bases are shared with TRBD1. Material: PBMCs. DNA of the CDR3: TGCGCCAGCAGCCAAGGGGGGCCGGGACAGGGGGACTACGAGCAGTACTTC. This sequence encodes CASSQGGPGQGDYEQYF.